Each of the 9 T cell receptor beta chains below was sequenced from the same sample in a study of OX40 agonist ivuxolimab in advanced cancers. Generated by immunoSEQ multiplex PCR, the TCRdb table keeps only in-frame clones and is missing some. This table holds 60,000 or so clones, approximately 84% found once. The sample in question was CD4+ or CD8+ T cells sorted from blood, obtained in a trial of the OX40 agonist ivuxolimab. The receptors derive from an adult with an advanced solid tumor such as melanoma, head and neck, liver or kidney cancer.

The chain joins TRBV27 to TRBJ1-2; possible D gene TRBD1, 5 bases. The CDR3 totals 14 residues. The germline CDR1 and CDR2 sequences are MNHEY and SMNVEV (reference sequence). Trimming took off 3 bases at V and 5 bases at J, with 13 bases between the two ends. This chain's CDR3 is CASSLGSGGYGYTF. CDR3 bases: TGTGCCAGCAGTTTGGGGTCCGGGGGATATGGCTACACCTTC.

The J gene is TRBJ2-1, the V gene TRBV15; D is perhaps TRBD1 (6 bases). The CDR3 is 14 residues long. From germline, CDR1 is LNHNV and CDR2 YYDKDF (reference sequence). V lost 4 bases to trimming and J lost 8 bases, with 15 bases between them. Written as DNA, the CDR3 is TGTGCCACCAGCAATCCATACAGGGAATATGAGCAGTTCTTC. This codes for CATSNPYREYEQFF.

The V gene is TRBV28, the J gene TRBJ1-1, with D maybe TRBD1 (6 bases). V was trimmed by 11 bases and J by 2 bases, leaving 21 bases between them. Germline V gene lookup returns CDR1 MDHEN and CDR2 SYDVKM. CDR3 length equals 15 residues. This CDR3 is CAGGDHRDGNTEAFF. Here the CDR3 DNA reads TGTGCCGGTGGGGACCACAGGGACGGCAACACTGAAGCTTTCTTT.

The gene calls are TRBV18 and TRBJ2-2; 10 positions match TRBD1. J lost 0 bases, V lost 2 bases, and 3 bases had no gene match. The length of the CDR3 is 17 residues. The germline V gene encodes CDR1 KGHSH and CDR2 LQKENI. As DNA, the CDR3 is TGTGCCAGCTCACCATGGACAGGGGGGCCGAACACCGGGGAGCTGTTTTTT. As protein: CASSPWTGGPNTGELFF.

V gene TRBV5-1 combines with J gene TRBJ1-4; D is uncertain. There are 14 residues in the CDR3. Trimming shortened V by 3 bases and J by 2 bases, and 8 bases separated the two germline ends. Germline V gene sequence: CDR1 SGHRS, CDR2 YFSETQ. In nucleotides, the CDR3 is TGCGCCAGCAGCTCCGGACGGACTAATGAAAAACTGTTTTTT. Translation gives CASSSGRTNEKLFF.

The chain links TRBV19 to TRBJ2-5, with TRBD1 as a possible D gene (5 bases). The better agreement between TRBJ2-7 and the DNA end casts doubt on the J call. CDR1 LNHDA and CDR2 SQIVND come from the germline V gene (reference sequence). The CDR3 is made up of 15 amino acids. Written as DNA, the CDR3 is TGTGCCAGTAGACCGGACATTGCTAGCTCCTACGAGCAGTACTTC. Translation: CASRPDIASSYEQYF.

V gene TRBV7-9 combines with J gene TRBJ2-3, with D possibly matching TRBD2 (6 bases). The V gene's germline CDR1 is SEHNR and CDR2 FQNEAQ (reference sequence). V gave up 5 bases and J gave up 4 bases, with 10 bases separating them. CDR3 length equals 13 residues. The DNA for the CDR3 is TGTGCCAGCAGCAGCGGCGGGGCAGATACGCAGTATTTT. Translated: CASSSGGADTQYF.

V and J are TRBV5-5 and TRBJ2-3, with 11 bases aligning to TRBD2. The CDR3 contains 17 residues. The J segment lost 4 bases and the V segment lost 0 bases, leaving 7 bases of the junction unmatched. Germline lookup yields CDR1 SGHKS and CDR2 YYEKEE (reference sequence). DNA of the CDR3: TGTGCCAGCAGCTTGGGTAGGGGACTAGCGGCCTCAGATACGCAGTATTTT. Amino acids: CASSLGRGLAASDTQYF.

V and J are TRBV4-2 and TRBJ1-1; D may be TRBD1 (5 bases). Looked up from germline, CDR1 is LGHNA and CDR2 is YNFKEQ. This CDR3 has 14 residues. The V and J ends lost 6 bases and 0 bases respectively, with 11 bases between them. The CDR3: CASSGAGLNTEAFF. The CDR3 coding sequence is TGTGCCAGCAGTGGGGCGGGTTTGAACACTGAAGCTTTCTTT.